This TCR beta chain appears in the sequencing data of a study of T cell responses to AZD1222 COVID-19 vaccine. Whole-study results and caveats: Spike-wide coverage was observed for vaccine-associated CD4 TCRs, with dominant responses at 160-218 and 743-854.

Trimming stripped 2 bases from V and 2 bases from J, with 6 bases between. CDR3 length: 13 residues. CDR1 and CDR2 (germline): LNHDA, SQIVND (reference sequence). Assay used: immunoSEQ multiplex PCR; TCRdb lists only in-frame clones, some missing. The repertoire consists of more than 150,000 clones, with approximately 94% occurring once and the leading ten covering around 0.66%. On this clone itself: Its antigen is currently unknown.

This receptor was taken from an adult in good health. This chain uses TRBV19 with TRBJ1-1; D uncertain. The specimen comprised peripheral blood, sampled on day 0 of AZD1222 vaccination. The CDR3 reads CASSIQANTEAFF. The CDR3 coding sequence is TGTGCCAGTAGTATACAGGCAAACACTGAAGCTTTCTTT.